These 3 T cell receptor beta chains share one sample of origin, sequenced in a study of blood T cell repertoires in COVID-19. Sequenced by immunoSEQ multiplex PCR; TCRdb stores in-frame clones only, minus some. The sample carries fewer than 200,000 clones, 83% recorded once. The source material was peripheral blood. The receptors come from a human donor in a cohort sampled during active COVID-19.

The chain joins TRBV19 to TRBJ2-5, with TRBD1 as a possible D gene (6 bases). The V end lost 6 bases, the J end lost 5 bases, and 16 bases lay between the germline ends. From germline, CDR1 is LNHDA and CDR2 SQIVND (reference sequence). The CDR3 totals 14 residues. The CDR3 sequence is CASSPQGGRETQYF. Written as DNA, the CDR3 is TGTGCCAGTAGCCCTCAAGGGGGTCGCGAGACCCAGTACTTC.

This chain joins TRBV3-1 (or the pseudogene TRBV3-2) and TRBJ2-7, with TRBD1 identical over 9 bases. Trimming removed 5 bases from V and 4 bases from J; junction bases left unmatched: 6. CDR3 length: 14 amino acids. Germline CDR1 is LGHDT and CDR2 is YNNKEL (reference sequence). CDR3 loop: CASSAGQGGYEQYF. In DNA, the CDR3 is TGTGCCAGCAGCGCGGGACAGGGAGGTTACGAGCAGTACTTC.

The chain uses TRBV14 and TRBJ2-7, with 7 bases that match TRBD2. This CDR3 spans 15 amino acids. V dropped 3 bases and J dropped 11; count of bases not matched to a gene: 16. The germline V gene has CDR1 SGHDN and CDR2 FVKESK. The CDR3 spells CASSQGHPGPREEYF. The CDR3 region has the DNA TGTGCCAGCAGCCAGGGTCATCCGGGCCCTCGGGAGGAGTACTTC.